The clone carrying this TCR beta chain was found many times. Synthesis of cDNA was accomplished via 5'RACE employing 10-nucleotide random UMIs. Over 180 million TCR-beta sequences, together covering 15-18 subjects, were produced by every individual sequencing run that was carried out. Using its own MiXCR run on the 5' RACE reads, TCRdb lists one record per CDR3 protein. The sample yields 95,000 to 110,000 distinct CDR3 sequences, roughly a tenth seen once. As to time point: longitudinal time-point 3. The unsorted libraries had their origin in 2 million PBMCs stored at -80 C. These data originate in a study of neurological immune-mediated disorders. The sequence was obtained from a female donor with HTLV-1-associated myelopathy (HAM/TSP). The specimen sequenced was PBMCs.

CDR3 in amino acids: CASSSGSADTQYF. The CDR3 DNA reads TGTGCCAGCAGTTCAGGGTCGGCAGATACGCAGTATTTT. The chain joins TRBV6-1 to TRBJ2-3; possibly TRBD1 for D (5 bases). Germline V CDR1 and CDR2: MNHNS, SASEGT. The CDR3 runs 13 residues. V was shortened by 5 bases and J by 4 bases, with 10 bases between the two germline ends.